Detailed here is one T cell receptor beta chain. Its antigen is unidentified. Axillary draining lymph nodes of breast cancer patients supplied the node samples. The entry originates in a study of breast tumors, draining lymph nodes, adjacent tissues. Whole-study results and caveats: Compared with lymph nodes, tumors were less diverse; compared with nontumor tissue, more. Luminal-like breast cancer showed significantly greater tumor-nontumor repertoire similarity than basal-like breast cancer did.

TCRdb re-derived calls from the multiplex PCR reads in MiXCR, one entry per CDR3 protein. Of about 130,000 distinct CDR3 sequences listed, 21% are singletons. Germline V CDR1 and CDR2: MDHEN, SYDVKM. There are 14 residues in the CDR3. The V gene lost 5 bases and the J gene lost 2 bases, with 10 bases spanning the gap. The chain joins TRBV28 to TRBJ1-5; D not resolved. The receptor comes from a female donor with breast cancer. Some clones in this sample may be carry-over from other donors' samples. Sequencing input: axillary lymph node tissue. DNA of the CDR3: TGTGCCAGCAGTCCCTGGGCTGGCAATCAGCCCCAGCATTTT. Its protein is CASSPWAGNQPQHF.